Sequencing of this T cell receptor (beta chain) was carried out in a study of blood T cell repertoires in COVID-19. Study-wide context: Some COVID-19 samples were acute and others convalescent; all came from the United States, Italy and Spain. In each case, the material was cDNA or gDNA derived from T cells, B-cell-depleted T cells, or PBMCs.

Only in-frame clones appear in the TCRdb table, and some are missing; sequencing was by immunoSEQ multiplex PCR. The sample comprises under 200,000 clones, about 88% of which are singletons, and around 2% rests with the top ten. The junction had 14 bases not matched to a gene; V was cut back by 0 bases and J by 7 bases. Per the germline V gene, CDR1 is LGHNA and CDR2 is YNFKEQ. The CDR3 is 17 residues long. This TCR was sampled from a man aged 50 to 59 who had recovered from COVID-19. The sample consisted of peripheral blood. V usage is TRBV4-2 and J usage is TRBJ2-7, with 8 bases that match TRBD2. CDR3 region: CASSQDRGTSDGEEQYF. The DNA of the CDR3 is TGTGCCAGCAGCCAAGATCGGGGGACTAGTGACGGGGAAGAGCAGTACTTC.